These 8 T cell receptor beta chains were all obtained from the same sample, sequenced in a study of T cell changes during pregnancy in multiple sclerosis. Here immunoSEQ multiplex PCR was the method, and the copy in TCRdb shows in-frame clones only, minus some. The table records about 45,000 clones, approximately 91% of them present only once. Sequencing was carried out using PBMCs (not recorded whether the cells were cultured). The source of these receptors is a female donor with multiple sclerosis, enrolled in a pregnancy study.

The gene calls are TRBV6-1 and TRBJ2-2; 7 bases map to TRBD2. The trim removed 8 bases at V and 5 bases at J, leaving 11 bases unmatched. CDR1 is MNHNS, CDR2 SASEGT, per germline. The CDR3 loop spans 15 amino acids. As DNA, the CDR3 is TGTGCCAGCGACGAGCGGGGCCCGGAGACCGGGGAGCTGTTTTTT. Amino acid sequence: CASDERGPETGELFF.

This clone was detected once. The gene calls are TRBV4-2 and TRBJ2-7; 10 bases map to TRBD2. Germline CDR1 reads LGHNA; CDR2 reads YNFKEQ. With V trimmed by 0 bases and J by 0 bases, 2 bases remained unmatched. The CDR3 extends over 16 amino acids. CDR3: CASSQDASGSSYEQYF. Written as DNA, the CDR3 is TGTGCCAGCAGCCAAGACGCTAGCGGGAGCTCCTACGAGCAGTACTTC.

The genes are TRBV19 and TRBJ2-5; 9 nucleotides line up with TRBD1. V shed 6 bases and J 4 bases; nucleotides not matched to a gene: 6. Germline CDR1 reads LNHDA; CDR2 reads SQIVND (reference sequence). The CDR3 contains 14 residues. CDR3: CASSPGQGIETQYF. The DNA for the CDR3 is TGTGCCAGTAGCCCGGGACAGGGTATAGAGACCCAGTACTTC.

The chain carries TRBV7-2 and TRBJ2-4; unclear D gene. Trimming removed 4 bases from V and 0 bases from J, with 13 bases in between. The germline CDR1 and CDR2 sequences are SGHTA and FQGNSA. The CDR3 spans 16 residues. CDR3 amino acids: CASSSYLLGAKNIQYF. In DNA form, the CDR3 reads TGTGCCAGCAGCTCGTACCTACTGGGAGCCAAAAACATTCAGTACTTC.

This CDR3 is CASSAGTGIAKNIQYF. CDR3 DNA sequence: TGTGCCAGCAGCGCAGGGACAGGTATAGCCAAAAACATTCAGTACTTC. The chain couples TRBV9 to TRBJ2-4; 8 nucleotides align to TRBD1. Germline V gene sequence: CDR1 SGDLS, CDR2 YYNGEE. The CDR3 is 16 residues long. The V segment lost 3 bases and the J segment 0 bases; nucleotides outside the gene matches: 5.

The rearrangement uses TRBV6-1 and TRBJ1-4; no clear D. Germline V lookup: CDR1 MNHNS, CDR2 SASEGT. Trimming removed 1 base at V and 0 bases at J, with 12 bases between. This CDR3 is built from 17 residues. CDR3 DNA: TGTGCCAGCAGTGAAGTGTCCCCTTCTGCAACTAATGAAAAACTGTTTTTT. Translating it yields CASSEVSPSATNEKLFF.

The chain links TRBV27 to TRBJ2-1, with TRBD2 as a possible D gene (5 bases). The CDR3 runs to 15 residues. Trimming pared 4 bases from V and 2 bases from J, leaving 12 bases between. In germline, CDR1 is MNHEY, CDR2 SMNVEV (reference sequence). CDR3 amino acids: CASSSGDPAYNEQFF. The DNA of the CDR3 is TGTGCCAGCAGTTCCGGGGATCCCGCCTACAATGAGCAGTTCTTC.

CDR3 region: CASSSPGGNYNEQFF. CDR3 nucleotide sequence: TGTGCCAGCAGTAGCCCCGGAGGAAACTACAATGAGCAGTTCTTC. The chain carries TRBV6-6 and TRBJ2-1; D possibly corresponds to TRBD2 (5 bases). Germline assignment: CDR1 MNHNY and CDR2 SVGAGI (reference sequence). This CDR3 comprises 15 residues. The V and J ends lost 5 bases and 3 bases respectively, with 14 bases between them.